This TCR beta chain was sequenced during a study of blood T cells in healthy people across ages. This clonotype was observed a few times. For the second PCR, which ran for roughly 7 to 11 cycles, a sample-barcoded 5' primer and a J-beta primer mix were used. TCRdb analysed the 5' RACE reads with MiXCR anew, one entry per CDR3 protein. The repertoire consists of approximately 600,000 distinct CDR3 sequences, with under 70% occurring once and the leading ten covering around 37%. The sequence derives from a man aged 60-69 years in good health. Sequencing was done on a sample of blood.

CDR3: CASTGTGSSYEQYF. CDR3 DNA: TGTGCCAGCACCGGGACAGGGAGCTCCTACGAGCAGTACTTC. The chain combines TRBV11-2 with TRBJ2-7; 9 bases line up with TRBD1. V was clipped by 7 bases and J by 0 bases; unmatched bases: 4. The CDR3 consists of 14 residues. Germline V lookup: CDR1 SGHAT, CDR2 FQNNGV.